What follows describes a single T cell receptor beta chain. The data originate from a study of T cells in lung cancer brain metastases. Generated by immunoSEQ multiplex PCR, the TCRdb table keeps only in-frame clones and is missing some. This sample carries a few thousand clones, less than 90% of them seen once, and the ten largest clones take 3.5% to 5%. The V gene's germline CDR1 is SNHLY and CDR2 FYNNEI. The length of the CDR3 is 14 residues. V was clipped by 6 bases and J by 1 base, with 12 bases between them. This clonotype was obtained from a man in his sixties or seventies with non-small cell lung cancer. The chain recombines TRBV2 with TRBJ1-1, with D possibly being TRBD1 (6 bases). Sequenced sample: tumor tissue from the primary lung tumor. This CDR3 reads CASRDTGWNTEAFF. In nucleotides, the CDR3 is TGTGCCAGCAGGGATACAGGGTGGAACACTGAAGCTTTCTTT.